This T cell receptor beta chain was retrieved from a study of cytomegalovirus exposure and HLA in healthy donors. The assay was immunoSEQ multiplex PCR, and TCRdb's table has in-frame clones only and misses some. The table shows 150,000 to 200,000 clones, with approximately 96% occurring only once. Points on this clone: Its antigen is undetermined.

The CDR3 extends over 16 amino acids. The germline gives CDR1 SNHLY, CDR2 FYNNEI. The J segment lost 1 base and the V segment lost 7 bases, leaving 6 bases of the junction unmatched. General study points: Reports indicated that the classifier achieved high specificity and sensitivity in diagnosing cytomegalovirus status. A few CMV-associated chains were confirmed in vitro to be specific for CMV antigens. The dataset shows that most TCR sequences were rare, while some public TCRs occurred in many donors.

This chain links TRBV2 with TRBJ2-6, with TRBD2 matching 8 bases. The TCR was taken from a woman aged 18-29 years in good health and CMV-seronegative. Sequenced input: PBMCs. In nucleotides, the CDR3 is TGTGCCAGCACGGGGGGGGTGGATTCTGGGGCCAACGTCCTGACTTTC. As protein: CASTGGVDSGANVLTF.